These 24 T cell receptor beta chains share one sample of origin, sequenced in a study of blood T cell repertoires in COVID-19. Assay: immunoSEQ multiplex PCR; the TCRdb copy retains only in-frame clones and omits some. Altogether roughly 200,000 clones are present, approximately 84% being singletons, with the ten largest covering more than 4.5%. Material: peripheral blood. Receptor source: a woman between 65 and 79 years old with active or convalescent COVID-19.

The CDR3 DNA sequence: TGTGCCAGCAGCCTGGGACAGGGGGCTTATACGCAGTATTTT. It specifies CASSLGQGAYTQYF. The chain links TRBV7-9 to TRBJ2-3; 12 bases align to TRBD1. The CDR3 has 14 amino acids. J gave up 7 bases and V 5 bases, and 4 bases lay outside the gene matches. CDR1 is SEHNR and CDR2 is FQNEAQ in the germline V gene (reference sequence).

The V gene is TRBV19, the J gene TRBJ2-1; 11 positions agree with TRBD2. After removal of 3 bases from V and 8 bases from J, the junction contained 3 bases not matched to a gene. Germline lookup yields CDR1 LNHDA and CDR2 SQIVND (reference sequence). The CDR3 loop spans 14 amino acids. CDR3 in amino acids: CASSISGRGHEQFF. The CDR3 DNA is TGTGCCAGTAGTATTAGCGGGAGGGGTCATGAGCAGTTCTTC.

The chain has TRBV18 and TRBJ2-5; TRBD2 aligns across 7 bases. V lost 4 bases to trimming and J lost 2 bases; unmatched junction nucleotides: 7. The CDR3 has 15 residues. CDR1 is KGHSH and CDR2 is LQKENI in the germline V gene. CDR3 bases: TGTGCCAGCTCACTGCTCGCGGGAGTTCAAGAGACCCAGTACTTC. As protein: CASSLLAGVQETQYF. The whole variable domain, filled in from reference TRBV18 and TRBJ2-5, reads NAGVMQNPRHLVRRRGQEARLRCSPMKGHSHVYWYRQLPEEGLKFMVYLQKENIIDESGMPKERFSAEFPKEGPSILRIQQVVRGDSAAYFCASSLLAGVQETQYFGPGTRLLVL.

The J gene is TRBJ2-5, the V gene TRBV6-6, with 10 bases aligning to TRBD1. Germline V lookup: CDR1 MNHNY, CDR2 SVGAGI (reference sequence). The CDR3 is 15 amino acids. Trimming took 5 bases from V and 5 from J; bases not matched to a gene: 8. CDR3 sequence: CASSQRGQGQETQYF. The DNA for the CDR3 is TGTGCCAGCAGTCAGCGGGGACAGGGGCAGGAGACCCAGTACTTC.

The V and J genes are TRBV5-6 and TRBJ2-7; maybe TRBD1 (5 bases). The germline V gene encodes CDR1 SGHDT and CDR2 YYEEEE. Trimming took off 1 base at V and 4 bases at J, with 12 bases between the two ends. The CDR3 consists of 14 residues. The CDR3 DNA is TGTGCCAGCAGCTTGCAAGGGGTGGATTACGAGCAGTACTTC. The encoded protein is CASSLQGVDYEQYF. The entire variable domain, with the rest obtained from reference TRBV5-6 and TRBJ2-7, is as follows: DAGVTQSPTHLIKTRGQQVTLRCSPKSGHDTVSWYQQALGQGPQFIFQYYEEEERQRGNFPDRFSGHQFPNYSSELNVNALLLGDSALYLCASSLQGVDYEQYFGPGTRLTVT.

The CDR3, as DNA: TGTGCCAGCTCACCGTGGGCTTTAGGCGGGACCTACTACAATGAGCAGTTCTTC. The encoded protein is CASSPWALGGTYYNEQFF. J is TRBJ2-1 and V is TRBV18, with TRBD2 as a possible D gene (6 bases). Trimming shortened V by 3 bases and J by 3 bases, and 21 bases separated the two germline ends. This CDR3 contains 18 residues. Germline loops: CDR1 KGHSH, CDR2 LQKENI.

On this clone itself: An end of the junction does not agree with germline; a read error may underlie this. The chain carries TRBV18 and TRBJ2-1; 11 bases line up with TRBD2. The CDR3 covers 14 residues. The germline V gene has CDR1 KGHSH and CDR2 LQKENI. The CDR3 DNA is TGTGCCAGCTCGAATAGCGGGAGGGACAAGGAGCAGTTCTTC. Translation: CASSNSGRDKEQFF.

This clone was detected only a few times. V and J are TRBV12-5 and TRBJ2-1, with a possible D match to TRBD1 (7 bases). Germline lookup yields CDR1 LGHNT and CDR2 FRNRAP. The CDR3 has 21 residues. The ends were cut back, 0 bases at V and 6 bases at J, with 30 bases in the middle. CDR3 in amino acids: CASGLVLTGALGPGAGNEQFF. CDR3 DNA: TGTGCTAGTGGTTTGGTCCTAACAGGGGCCTTAGGCCCGGGAGCCGGCAATGAGCAGTTCTTC.

DNA for the CDR3: TGTGCCAGCAGCCGCAGTCCGGGACTAGCGGGAGTGGGAGATACGCAGTATTTT. Translation: CASSRSPGLAGVGDTQYF. The chain couples TRBV3-1 (or the pseudogene TRBV3-2) to TRBJ2-3, with 14 bases that match TRBD2. The CDR3 covers 18 residues. CDR1 and CDR2 from the germline V gene are LGHDT and YNNKEL (reference sequence). V lost 4 bases to trimming and J lost 5 bases; unmatched junction nucleotides: 11.

In DNA, the CDR3 is TGTGCCAGCAGTGACATACTCCTACTAGCGGGTGTAGATACGCAGTATTTT. Amino acids: CASSDILLLAGVDTQYF. This chain uses TRBV6-1 with TRBJ2-3; 9 nucleotides match TRBD2. Germline V gene sequence: CDR1 MNHNS, CDR2 SASEGT. The CDR3 extends over 17 amino acids. With V trimmed by 3 bases and J by 5 bases, 12 bases remained unmatched.

The gene calls are TRBV24-1 and TRBJ2-1; maybe TRBD1 (6 bases). Germline values: CDR1 KGHDR, CDR2 SFDVKD. V was cut by 1 base and J by 5 bases, with 8 bases left in between. The CDR3 sequence is 14 residues long. The CDR3 nucleotides are TGTGCCACCAGTGATTTCCGGGACAACAATGAGCAGTTCTTC. Translation gives CATSDFRDNNEQFF.

V and J are TRBV9 and TRBJ2-1, with 7 bases identical to TRBD2. The CDR3 runs to 15 residues. J lost 4 bases, V lost 0 bases, and 4 bases had no gene match. Germline assignment: CDR1 SGDLS and CDR2 YYNGEE. The chain's CDR3 is CASSVGLAEYNEQFF. CDR3 DNA sequence: TGTGCCAGCAGCGTAGGTCTAGCGGAGTACAATGAGCAGTTCTTC.

The CDR3 nucleotides read TGTGCCAGCAGCACGAAGACAGGGCGGGGATATGGCTACACCTTC. It specifies CASSTKTGRGYGYTF. The chain has TRBV21-1 and TRBJ1-2; TRBD1, the D gene given by the table, was not confirmed from the DNA. TRBV21-1 is a pseudogene segment. This CDR3 has 15 residues.

This clone appeared a single time. The V gene is TRBV19, the J gene TRBJ1-2, with 8 bases that match TRBD1. This CDR3 spans 14 amino acids. J was trimmed by 3 bases and V by 5 bases; bases with no gene match: 5. Germline CDR1 and CDR2: LNHDA and SQIVND (reference sequence). In DNA, the CDR3 is TGTGCCAGTAGTCCAGGGGGCTTTGACTATGGCTACACCTTC. It translates to CASSPGGFDYGYTF.

The rearrangement joins TRBV29-1 to TRBJ2-3, with TRBD2 matching over 7 bases. V lost 5 bases and J lost 3; bases outside the gene matches: 8. CDR1 and CDR2 from the germline V gene are SQVTM and ANQGSEA. This CDR3 region has 14 residues. The chain's CDR3 is CSVLRAGSTDTQYF. The CDR3 nucleotides are TGCAGCGTTCTTCGAGCGGGGTCTACAGATACGCAGTATTTT.

The chain uses TRBV11-1 and TRBJ1-1; TRBD1 might be the D (6 bases). The ends were cut back, 0 bases at V and 2 bases at J, with 7 bases in the middle. This CDR3 is built from 14 residues. Germline assignment: CDR1 SGHAT and CDR2 FQDESV (reference sequence). The CDR3 coding sequence is TGTGCCAGCAGCTTAGCCAGGGGAAACACTGAAGCTTTCTTT. It codes for CASSLARGNTEAFF.

The V call is TRBV3-1 (or the pseudogene TRBV3-2), the J call TRBJ2-7, with 10 nucleotides matching TRBD2. Germline values: CDR1 LGHDT, CDR2 YNNKEL (reference sequence). The CDR3 is 15 residues long. Losses at the gene ends were 1 base for V and 4 bases for J; bases not matched to a gene: 4. DNA for the CDR3: TGTGCCAGCAGCCAAGGACTAGCGGGTTTATACGAGCAGTACTTC. Protein product: CASSQGLAGLYEQYF.

The chain combines TRBV27 with TRBJ2-3; 10 bases match TRBD1. J was trimmed by 1 base and V by 1 base; bases with no gene match: 8. This CDR3 contains 18 residues. The V gene's germline CDR1 is MNHEY and CDR2 SMNVEV (reference sequence). CDR3 sequence reads: CASSLWAPGTGGTDTQYF. In DNA form, the CDR3 reads TGTGCCAGCAGTTTATGGGCCCCCGGGACAGGGGGCACAGATACGCAGTATTTT.

A few counts support this clone. J is TRBJ2-7 and V is TRBV24-1, with 8 bases that match TRBD1. The germline V gene encodes CDR1 KGHDR and CDR2 SFDVKD. V lost 4 bases, J lost 0 bases, and 7 bases stayed unmatched. The CDR3 runs to 16 residues. The CDR3 coding sequence is TGTGCCACCAGTGACCAGGGACAGGTGAGCTCCTACGAGCAGTACTTC. This gives the protein CATSDQGQVSSYEQYF.

This clone was seen just once. This chain connects TRBV11-2 to TRBJ2-7, with D maybe TRBD1 (5 bases). There are 17 residues in the CDR3. Deletions cut 5 bases from V and 1 base from J, with 21 bases between. Germline lookup yields CDR1 SGHAT and CDR2 FQNNGV. CDR3 sequence (DNA): TGTGCCAGCAGCCGGACCACCGATCCTCAGGGTTCCTACGAGCAGTACTTC. This codes for CASSRTTDPQGSYEQYF.

The rearrangement uses TRBV5-1 and TRBJ2-2; D might be TRBD1 (6 bases). Germline lookup yields CDR1 SGHRS and CDR2 YFSETQ. This CDR3 region has 15 residues. The V end was cut by 4 bases, the J end by 0 bases, with 10 bases between. This chain's CDR3 is CASSQQGPNTGELFF. CDR3 nucleotide sequence: TGCGCCAGCAGCCAACAGGGTCCGAACACCGGGGAGCTGTTTTTT.

This sequence joins TRBV24-1 and TRBJ1-1; possible D gene TRBD1, 5 bases. This CDR3 has 14 residues. The germline CDR1 and CDR2 sequences are KGHDR and SFDVKD. V lost 4 bases and J lost 4, with 12 bases in between. The CDR3, as DNA: TGTGCCACCAGTGACTGTCCGGGGGGCACTGAAGCTTTCTTT. Translation gives CATSDCPGGTEAFF.

The chain employs TRBV10-3 and TRBJ2-7, with unresolved D. V was shortened by 6 bases and J by 2 bases, with 8 bases between the two germline ends. The CDR3 covers 12 residues. The V gene's germline CDR1 is ENHRY and CDR2 SYGVKD. CDR3 residues: CAISALPYEQYF. CDR3 bases: TGTGCCATCAGCGCGCTTCCCTACGAGCAGTACTTC.

The chain recombines TRBV5-1 with TRBJ1-4; 9 bases are a match to TRBD1. From germline, CDR1 is SGHRS and CDR2 YFSETQ. The CDR3 length is 14 residues. Losses at the gene ends were 5 bases for V and 6 bases for J; bases not matched to a gene: 5. CDR3 bases: TGCGCCAGCAGGCCCGGGACAGGGTATGAAAAACTGTTTTTT. It yields the protein CASRPGTGYEKLFF.